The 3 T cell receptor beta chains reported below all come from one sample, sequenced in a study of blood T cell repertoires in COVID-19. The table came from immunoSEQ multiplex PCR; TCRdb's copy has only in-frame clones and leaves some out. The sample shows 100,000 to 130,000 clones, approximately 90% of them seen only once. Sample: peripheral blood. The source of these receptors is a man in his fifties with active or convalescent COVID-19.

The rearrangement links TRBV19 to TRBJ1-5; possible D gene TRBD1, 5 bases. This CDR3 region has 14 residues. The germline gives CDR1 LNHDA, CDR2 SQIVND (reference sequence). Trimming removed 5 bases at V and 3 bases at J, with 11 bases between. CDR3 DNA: TGTGCCAGTAGTTTAGCAGGGTACAATCAGCCCCAGCATTTT. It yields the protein CASSLAGYNQPQHF. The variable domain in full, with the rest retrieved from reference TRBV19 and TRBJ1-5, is DGGITQSPKYLFRKEGQNVTLSCEQNLNHDAMYWYRQDPGQGLRLIYYSQIVNDFQKGDIAEGYSVSREKKESFPLTVTSAQKNPTAFYLCASSLAGYNQPQHFGDGTRLSIL.

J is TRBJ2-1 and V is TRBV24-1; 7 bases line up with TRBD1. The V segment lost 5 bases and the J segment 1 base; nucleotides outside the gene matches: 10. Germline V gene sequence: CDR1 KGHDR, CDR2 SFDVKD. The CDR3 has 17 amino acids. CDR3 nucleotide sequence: TGTGCCACCAGTGGTATAGGGGGCCCACCTTCCTACAATGAGCAGTTCTTC. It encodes CATSGIGGPPSYNEQFF.

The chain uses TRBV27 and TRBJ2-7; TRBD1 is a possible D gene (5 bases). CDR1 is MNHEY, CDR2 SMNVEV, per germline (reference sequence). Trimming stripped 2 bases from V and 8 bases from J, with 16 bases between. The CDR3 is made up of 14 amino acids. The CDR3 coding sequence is TGTGCCAGCAGTTTAGATCGGACACCAGGCAAGCAGTACTTC. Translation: CASSLDRTPGKQYF.